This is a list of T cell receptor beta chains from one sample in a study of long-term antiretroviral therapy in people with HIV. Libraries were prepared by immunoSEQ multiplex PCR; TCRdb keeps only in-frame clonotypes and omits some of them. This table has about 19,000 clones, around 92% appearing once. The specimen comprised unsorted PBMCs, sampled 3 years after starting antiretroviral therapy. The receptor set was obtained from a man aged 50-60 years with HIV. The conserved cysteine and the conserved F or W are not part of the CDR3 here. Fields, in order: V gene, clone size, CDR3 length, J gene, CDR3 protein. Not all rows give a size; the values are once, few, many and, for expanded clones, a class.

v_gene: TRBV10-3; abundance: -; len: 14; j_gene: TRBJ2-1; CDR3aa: AISESQGQGGNEQF
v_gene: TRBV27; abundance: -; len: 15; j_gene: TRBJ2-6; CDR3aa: ASSLGRGSSGANVLT
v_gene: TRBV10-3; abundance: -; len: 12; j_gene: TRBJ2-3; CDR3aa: ATTGGAGTDTQY
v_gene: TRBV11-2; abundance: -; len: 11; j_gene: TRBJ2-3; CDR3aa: ASSVRGGDTQY
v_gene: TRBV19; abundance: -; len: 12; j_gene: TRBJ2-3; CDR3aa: ASSISGGADTQY
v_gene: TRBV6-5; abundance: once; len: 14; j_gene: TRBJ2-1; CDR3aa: ASSYGGLARNNEQF
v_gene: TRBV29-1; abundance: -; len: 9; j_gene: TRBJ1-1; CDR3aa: SVSALGGAF
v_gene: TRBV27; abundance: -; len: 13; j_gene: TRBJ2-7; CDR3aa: ASSSPGTAVYEQY
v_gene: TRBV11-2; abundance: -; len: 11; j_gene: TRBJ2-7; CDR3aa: ASSLGQGSEQY
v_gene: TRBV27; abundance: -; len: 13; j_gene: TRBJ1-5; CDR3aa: ASSLGAASNQPQH
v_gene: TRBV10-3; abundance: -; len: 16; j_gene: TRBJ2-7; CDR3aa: AISEPVVSRGSSYEQY
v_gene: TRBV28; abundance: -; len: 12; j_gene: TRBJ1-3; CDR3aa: ASSLPVAGNTIY
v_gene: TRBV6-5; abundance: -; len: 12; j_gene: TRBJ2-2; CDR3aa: ASSWGADTGELF
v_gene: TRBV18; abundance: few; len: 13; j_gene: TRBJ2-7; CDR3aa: ASSRTSGGGYEQY
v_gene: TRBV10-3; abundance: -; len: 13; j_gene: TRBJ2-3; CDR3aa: ATLGSNLGTDTQY
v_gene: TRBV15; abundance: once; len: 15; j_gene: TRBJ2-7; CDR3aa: ATSRGDIGGGFNEQY
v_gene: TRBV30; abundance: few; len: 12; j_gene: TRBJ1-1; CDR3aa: AWNPGQVNTEAF
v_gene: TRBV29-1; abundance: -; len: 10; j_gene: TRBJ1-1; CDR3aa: SVEVGTTEAF
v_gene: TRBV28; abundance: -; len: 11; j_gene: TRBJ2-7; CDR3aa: ASANPGPQEQY
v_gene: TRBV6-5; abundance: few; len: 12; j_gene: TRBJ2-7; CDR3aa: ASSTTGLQDEQY
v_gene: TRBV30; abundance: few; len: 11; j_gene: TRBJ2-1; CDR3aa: AWSMGSYNEQF
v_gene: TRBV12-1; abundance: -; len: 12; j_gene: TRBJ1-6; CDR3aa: ASSISFGDSPLH
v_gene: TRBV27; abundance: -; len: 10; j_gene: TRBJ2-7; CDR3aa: ASSFLGSEQY
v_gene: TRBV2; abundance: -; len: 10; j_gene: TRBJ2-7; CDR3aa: ASSRKDYEQY
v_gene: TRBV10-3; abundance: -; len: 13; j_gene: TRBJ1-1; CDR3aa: AISESKGMNTEAF
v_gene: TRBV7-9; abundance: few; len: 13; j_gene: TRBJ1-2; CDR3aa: ASSSKDRDYYGYT
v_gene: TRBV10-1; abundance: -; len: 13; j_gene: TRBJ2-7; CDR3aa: ASSEWGQGTYEQY
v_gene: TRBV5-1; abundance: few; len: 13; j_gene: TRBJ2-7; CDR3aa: ASSEMSGVNYEQY
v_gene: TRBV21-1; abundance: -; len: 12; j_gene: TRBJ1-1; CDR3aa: ASSKERVWSEAF
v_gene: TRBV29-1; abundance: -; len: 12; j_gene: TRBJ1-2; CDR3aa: SASPGQGARGYT
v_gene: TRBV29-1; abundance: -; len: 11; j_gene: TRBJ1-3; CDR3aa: SVVGISGNTIY
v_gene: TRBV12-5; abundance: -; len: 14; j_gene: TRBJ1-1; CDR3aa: ASGLRGQGMNTEAF
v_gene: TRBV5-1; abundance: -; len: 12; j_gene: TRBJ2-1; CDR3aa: ASSSGTEYNEQF
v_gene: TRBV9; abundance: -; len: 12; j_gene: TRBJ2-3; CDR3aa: ASSPKASGGLQY
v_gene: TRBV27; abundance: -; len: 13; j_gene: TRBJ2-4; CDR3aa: ASSIDMSAKNIQY
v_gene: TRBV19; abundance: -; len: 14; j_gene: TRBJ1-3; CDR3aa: ASSISGGDSGNTIY
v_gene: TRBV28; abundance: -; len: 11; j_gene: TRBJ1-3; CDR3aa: ATNVVAGNTIY
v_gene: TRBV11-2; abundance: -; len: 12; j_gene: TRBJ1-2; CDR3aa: ASSLNPGMDGYT
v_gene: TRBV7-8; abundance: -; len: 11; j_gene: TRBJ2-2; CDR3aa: ASSPSMTGELF
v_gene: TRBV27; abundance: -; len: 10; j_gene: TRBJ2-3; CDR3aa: ASHGGTDTQY
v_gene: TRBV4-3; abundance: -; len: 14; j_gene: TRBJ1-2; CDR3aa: ASSQGRNRGGYGYT
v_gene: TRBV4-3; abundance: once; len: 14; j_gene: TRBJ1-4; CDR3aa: ASSQEGTGGSEKLF
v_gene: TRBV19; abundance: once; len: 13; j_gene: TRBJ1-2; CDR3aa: ASSMVRQGVDGYT
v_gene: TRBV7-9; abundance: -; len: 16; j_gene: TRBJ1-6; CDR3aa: ASSLVAGTSSYNSPLH